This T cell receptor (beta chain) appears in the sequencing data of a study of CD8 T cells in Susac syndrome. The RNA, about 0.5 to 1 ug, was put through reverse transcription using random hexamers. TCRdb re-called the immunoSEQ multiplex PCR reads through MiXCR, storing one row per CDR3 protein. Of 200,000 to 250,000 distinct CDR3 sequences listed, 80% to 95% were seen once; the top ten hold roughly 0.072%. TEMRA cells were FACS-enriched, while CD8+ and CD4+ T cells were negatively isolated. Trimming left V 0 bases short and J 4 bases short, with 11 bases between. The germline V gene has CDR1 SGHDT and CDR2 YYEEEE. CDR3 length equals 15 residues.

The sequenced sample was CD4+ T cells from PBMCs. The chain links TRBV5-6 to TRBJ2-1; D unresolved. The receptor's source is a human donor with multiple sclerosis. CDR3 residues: CASSLGSLTYNEQFF. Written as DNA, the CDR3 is TGTGCCAGCAGCTTGGGTTCCCTAACTTACAATGAGCAGTTCTTC.